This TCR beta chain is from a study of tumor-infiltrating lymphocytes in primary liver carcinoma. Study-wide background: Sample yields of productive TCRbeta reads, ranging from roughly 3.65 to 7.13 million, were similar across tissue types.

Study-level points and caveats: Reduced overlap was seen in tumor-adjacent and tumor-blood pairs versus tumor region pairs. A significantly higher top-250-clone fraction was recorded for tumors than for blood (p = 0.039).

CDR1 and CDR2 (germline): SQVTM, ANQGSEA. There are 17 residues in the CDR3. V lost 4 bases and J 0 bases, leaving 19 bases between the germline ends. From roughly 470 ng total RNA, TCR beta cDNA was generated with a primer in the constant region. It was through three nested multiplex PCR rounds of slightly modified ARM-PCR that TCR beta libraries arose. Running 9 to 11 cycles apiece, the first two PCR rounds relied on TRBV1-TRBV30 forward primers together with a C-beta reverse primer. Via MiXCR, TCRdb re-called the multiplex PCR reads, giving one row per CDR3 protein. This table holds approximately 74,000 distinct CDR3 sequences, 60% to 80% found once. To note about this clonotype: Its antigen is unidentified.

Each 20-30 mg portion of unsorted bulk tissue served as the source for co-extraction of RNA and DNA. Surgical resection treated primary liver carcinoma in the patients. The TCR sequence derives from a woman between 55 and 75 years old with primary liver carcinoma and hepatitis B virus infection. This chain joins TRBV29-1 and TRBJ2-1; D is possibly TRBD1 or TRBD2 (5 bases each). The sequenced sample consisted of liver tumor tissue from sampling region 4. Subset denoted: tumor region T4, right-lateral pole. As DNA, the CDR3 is TGCAGCGTTGTAGTCCTCGGGGCTAGCAACTCCTACAATGAGCAGTTCTTC. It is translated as CSVVVLGASNSYNEQFF.